The 3 T cell receptor beta chains reported below all come from one sample, sequenced in a study of OX40 agonist ivuxolimab in advanced cancers. Repertoires were generated with immunoSEQ multiplex PCR, while TCRdb's copy carries only in-frame clones and drops some. Here the sample spans 50,000 to 75,000 clones, around nine tenths being singletons. The sample consisted of CD4+ or CD8+ T cells sorted from blood, taken in a trial of the OX40 agonist ivuxolimab. These receptors originate from an adult with an advanced solid tumor such as melanoma, head and neck, liver or kidney cancer.

The rearrangement links TRBV5-1 to TRBJ2-3; perhaps D is TRBD1 or TRBD2 (6 bases each). V was clipped by 5 bases and J by 0 bases, with 13 bases between them. This CDR3 contains 15 residues. CDR1 SGHRS and CDR2 YFSETQ come from the germline V gene. The CDR3 spells CASRGGGTSTDTQYF. DNA of the CDR3: TGCGCCAGCAGAGGAGGGGGGACTAGCACAGATACGCAGTATTTT.

The CDR3 DNA follows: TGCAGTGTGTGGGTTGGGGAGACCCAGTACTTC. It codes for CSVWVGETQYF. The gene calls are TRBV20-1 and TRBJ2-5, with D unclear. Germline-derived CDR1 and CDR2 are DFQATT and SNEGSKA (reference sequence). CDR3 length: 11 amino acids. Trimming removed 7 bases from V and 5 bases from J, with 11 bases in between.

The chain carries TRBV6-6 and TRBJ2-2; the D gene is possibly TRBD2 (5 bases). CDR1 is MNHNY, CDR2 SVGAGI, per germline (reference sequence). V lost 7 bases to trimming and J lost 6 bases, with 15 bases between them. CDR3 length: 14 residues. The CDR3 loop is CASNLDGGPGELFF. CDR3 nucleotides: TGTGCCAGCAACCTCGATGGAGGACCCGGGGAGCTGTTTTTT.